This entry concerns a single T cell receptor (beta chain). The study enrolled healthy HIV-negative adults without recent acute infections or vaccinations as donors. Here immunoSEQ multiplex PCR was the method, and the copy in TCRdb shows in-frame clones only, minus some. Among a few hundred thousand clones listed, 79% were seen once. This entry is derived from a study of shared clonotypes between healthy human individuals. Trimming stripped 2 bases from V and 10 bases from J, with 8 bases between. From germline, CDR1 is PRHDT and CDR2 FYEKMQ (reference sequence). The CDR3 runs 12 residues. The sequence derives from a woman aged 40 to 50 in good health. Some clones in this sample may be carry-over from other donors' samples. Sequencing used PBMCs. The V and J genes are TRBV13 and TRBJ1-4; tentatively, D is TRBD1 (6 bases). The CDR3: CASSLLGGKLFF. Written as DNA, the CDR3 is TGTGCCAGCAGCTTACTAGGGGGAAAACTGTTTTTT.